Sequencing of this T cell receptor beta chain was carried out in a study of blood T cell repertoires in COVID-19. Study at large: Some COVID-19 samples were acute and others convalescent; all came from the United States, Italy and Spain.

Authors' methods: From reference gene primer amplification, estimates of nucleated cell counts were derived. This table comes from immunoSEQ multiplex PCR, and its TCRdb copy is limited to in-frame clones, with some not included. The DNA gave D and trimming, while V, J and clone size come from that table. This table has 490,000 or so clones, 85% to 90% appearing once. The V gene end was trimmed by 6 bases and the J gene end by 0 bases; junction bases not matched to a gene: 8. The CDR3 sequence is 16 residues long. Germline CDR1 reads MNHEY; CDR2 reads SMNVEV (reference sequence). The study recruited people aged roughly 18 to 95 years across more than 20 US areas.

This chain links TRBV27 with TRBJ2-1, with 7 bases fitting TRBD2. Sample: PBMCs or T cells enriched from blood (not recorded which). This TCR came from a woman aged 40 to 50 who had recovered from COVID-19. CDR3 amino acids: CASREFSGDSYNEQFF. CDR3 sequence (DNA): TGTGCCAGCAGAGAATTCAGCGGGGACTCCTACAATGAGCAGTTCTTC.